This T cell receptor (beta chain) was sequenced for a study of cytomegalovirus exposure and HLA in healthy donors. Study context: Prior work identified some 120 million unique TCR beta sequences in approximately 200 million T cells.

In the case of this clone: The target antigen is unknown.

Findings and caveats of the study: Earlier analysis found most TCR beta V segments productive about 87% or about 30% of the time. Several of the most significant clusters appeared, in a later analysis, to be linked to common viral pathogens.

PCR amplification relied on 60 Vbeta primers (plus 13 Jbeta primers). Assay: immunoSEQ multiplex PCR; the TCRdb copy retains only in-frame clones and omits some. The sample lists around 280,000 clones, over 85% seen once, with roughly 2.1% in the top ten. The CDR3 length is 16 residues. The germline CDR1 and CDR2 sequences are SGHNT and YYREEE (reference sequence). V was clipped by 4 bases and J by 4 bases; unmatched bases: 11. Sequenced material: PBMCs. This TCR was sampled from a woman aged 18-35 years in good health and CMV-seronegative. V usage is TRBV5-4 and J usage is TRBJ2-7, with TRBD2 matching over 10 bases. The CDR3 bases are TGTGCCAGCAGCGGGGAACCGGGACTAGCGAATTACGAGCAGTACTTC. This translates into CASSGEPGLANYEQYF. Filled out from reference TRBV5-4 and TRBJ2-7, the complete variable domain reads ETGVTQSPTHLIKTRGQQVTLRCSSQSGHNTVSWYQQALGQGPQFIFQYYREEENGRGNFPPRFSGLQFPNYSSELNVNALELDDSALYLCASSGEPGLANYEQYFGPGTRLTVT.